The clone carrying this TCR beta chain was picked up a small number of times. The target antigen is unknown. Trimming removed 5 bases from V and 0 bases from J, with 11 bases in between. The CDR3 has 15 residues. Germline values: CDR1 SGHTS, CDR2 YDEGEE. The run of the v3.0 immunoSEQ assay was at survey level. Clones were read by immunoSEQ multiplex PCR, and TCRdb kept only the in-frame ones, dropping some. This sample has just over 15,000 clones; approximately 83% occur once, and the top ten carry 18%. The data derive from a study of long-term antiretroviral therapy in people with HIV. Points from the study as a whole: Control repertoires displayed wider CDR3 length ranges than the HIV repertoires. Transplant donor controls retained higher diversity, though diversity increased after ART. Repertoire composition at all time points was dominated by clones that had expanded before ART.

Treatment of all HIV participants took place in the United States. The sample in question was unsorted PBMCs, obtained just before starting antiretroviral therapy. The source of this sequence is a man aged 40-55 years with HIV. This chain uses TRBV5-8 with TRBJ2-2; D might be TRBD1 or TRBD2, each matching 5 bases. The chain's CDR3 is CASSRDGANTGELFF. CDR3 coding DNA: TGTGCCAGCAGTCGGGACGGCGCGAACACCGGGGAGCTGTTTTTT.